These 4 T cell receptor beta chains were all obtained from the same sample, sequenced in a study of cytomegalovirus exposure and HLA in healthy donors. 60 Vbeta and 13 Jbeta primers were used in PCR. Clones were read by immunoSEQ multiplex PCR, and TCRdb kept only the in-frame ones, dropping some. The table has 150,000 or so clones, nearly 80% seen once. The specimen sequenced was PBMCs. The receptors originated from a man between 45 and 60 years old in good health and CMV-seropositive.

The chain is built from TRBV7-9 and TRBJ1-2, with 7 positions matching TRBD1. CDR1 and CDR2 from the germline V gene are SEHNR and FQNEAQ (reference sequence). With 5 bases clipped from V and 1 base from J, the junction kept 13 bases outside the gene matches. There are 17 residues in the CDR3. CDR3 protein: CASSMGQTRIFNYGYTF. The CDR3 DNA reads TGTGCCAGCAGCATGGGACAGACAAGAATATTTAACTATGGCTACACCTTC.

CDR3 loop: CASSPQGSETQYF. The DNA of the CDR3 is TGTGCCAGCAGCCCACAGGGGTCCGAGACCCAGTACTTC. This chain joins TRBV5-6 and TRBJ2-5, with TRBD1 matching 7 bases. The germline gives CDR1 SGHDT, CDR2 YYEEEE. This CDR3 contains 13 residues. Trimming cost V 4 bases and J 5 bases; bases outside gene matches: 5.

This chain links TRBV11-2 with TRBJ1-4; the D gene is possibly TRBD1 (6 bases). Trimming stripped 6 bases from V and 10 bases from J, with 21 bases between. The CDR3 spans 15 residues. Germline V lookup: CDR1 SGHAT, CDR2 FQNNGV. CDR3 nucleotide sequence: TGTGCCAGCAGACAAGCGGGGGGCTCCCTGGGAAAACTGTTTTTT. Translating gives CASRQAGGSLGKLFF.

The gene calls are TRBV30 and TRBJ1-1, with unresolved D. Germline loops: CDR1 GTSNPN, CDR2 SVGIG (reference sequence). There are 14 residues in the CDR3. Trimming pared 1 base from V and 0 bases from J, leaving 9 bases between. The CDR3 sequence is CAWSGQWVNTEAFF. The DNA of the CDR3 is TGTGCCTGGAGTGGACAATGGGTGAACACTGAAGCTTTCTTT.